This T cell receptor beta chain came from a study of glioma-infiltrating T cells after dendritic cell vaccination. Looking at the study overall: Samples are from glioblastoma patients in Phase I and II dendritic cell vaccine trials. The vaccine used monocyte-derived dendritic cells pulsed overnight with autologous tumor lysate.

The primer mix had 60 V beta and 13 J beta primers. Clones were sequenced by immunoSEQ multiplex PCR, and TCRdb holds only the in-frame ones, with some missing. Of tens of thousands of clones in the sample, roughly 80% are singletons; the top ten hold 15% to 17%. V was pared by 1 base and J by 5 bases, with 8 bases of the junction left unmatched. Per the germline V gene, CDR1 is ENHRY and CDR2 is SYGVKD. This CDR3 region has 15 residues. Specified time point: after dendritic cell vaccination, including at tumor progression/relapse. No glioblastoma patient carried an isocitrate dehydrogenase mutation. The chain recombines TRBV10-3 with TRBJ2-7, with 7 bases matching TRBD2. The sequencing here drew on blood, taken after dendritic cell vaccination. This clonotype was obtained from a human donor with glioblastoma. CDR3 nucleotides: TGTGCCATCAGTGAGTGGGGGAGCGGGGCGGACGAGCAGTACTTC. Residues: CAISEWGSGADEQYF.